This T cell receptor beta chain was recorded in a study of beta chain features in type 1 diabetes. Investigators reverse transcribed all isolated RNA, so they sequenced expressed TCRB transcripts. The read count averaged around 3.6 million across naive, central memory and regulatory T cell samples. Data came from immunoSEQ multiplex PCR; TCRdb stores just in-frame clones and leaves some out. This table has 350,000 to 400,000 clones, roughly 16% appearing once. This clone was counted a few times. Each of the CD4+ naive, central memory, regulatory and stem cell-like memory populations was sorted via CD45RO/CCR7/CD25/CD127/CD95/CD27. J lost 5 bases, V lost 1 base, and 12 bases had no gene match. In germline, CDR1 is SGHRS, CDR2 YFSETQ. The length of the CDR3 is 17 residues.

The chain carries TRBV5-1 and TRBJ2-1; 7 positions match TRBD2. The receptor was derived from a woman between 18 and 29 years old in good health. What was sequenced was naive CD4+ T cells from blood. CDR3 loop: CASSLPFLADINNEQFF. DNA of the CDR3: TGCGCCAGCAGCTTGCCCTTTCTAGCGGACATAAACAATGAGCAGTTCTTC. The full variable domain, in which reference TRBV5-1 and TRBJ2-1 provide the parts outside the CDR3, is KAGVTQTPRYLIKTRGQQVTLSCSPISGHRSVSWYQQTPGQGLQFLFEYFSETQRNKGNFPGRFSGRQFSNSRSEMNVSTLELGDSALYLCASSLPFLADINNEQFFGPGTRLTVL.